The 23 T cell receptor beta chains below come from one sample, sequenced in a study of blood T cell repertoires in COVID-19. Sequenced by immunoSEQ multiplex PCR; TCRdb stores in-frame clones only, minus some. The sample has approximately 200,000 clones, 86% seen once. What was sequenced was peripheral blood. These receptors were taken from a woman in her twenties or thirties with active or convalescent COVID-19.

This clone was counted once. The V call is TRBV18, the J call TRBJ2-7; TRBD2 matches 7 bases. This CDR3 region has 12 residues. Trimming at V came to 4 bases and at J to 6 bases, leaving 3 bases not matched to a gene. The germline CDR1 and CDR2 sequences are KGHSH and LQKENI. The CDR3 protein is CASSLREVEQYF. CDR3 nucleotides: TGTGCCAGCTCACTTCGGGAGGTCGAGCAGTACTTC. Using reference TRBV18 and TRBJ2-7 for the parts outside the CDR3, the full variable domain is NAGVMQNPRHLVRRRGQEARLRCSPMKGHSHVYWYRQLPEEGLKFMVYLQKENIIDESGMPKERFSAEFPKEGPSILRIQQVVRGDSAAYFCASSLREVEQYFGPGTRLTVT.

The DNA for the CDR3 is TGTGCCAGCAGCCAGGGCCCCCAGTCGAATTCACCCCTCCACTTT. This translates into CASSQGPQSNSPLHF. The chain carries TRBV14 and TRBJ1-6; D call uncertain. This CDR3 region has 15 residues. V shed 3 bases and J shed 7 bases, with 13 bases lying between them. In germline, CDR1 is SGHDN, CDR2 FVKESK.

This clone has a single count. The chain has TRBV3-1 (or the pseudogene TRBV3-2) and TRBJ2-1; D is possibly TRBD2 (6 bases). The V end was cut by 2 bases, the J end by 10 bases, with 21 bases between. Germline CDR1 LGHDT, CDR2 YNNKEL (reference sequence). The CDR3 has 16 amino acids. Written as DNA, the CDR3 is TGTGCCAGCAGCCAAACCGGCACTAGCTGGGTCGGGGAGCAGTTCTTC. This encodes CASSQTGTSWVGEQFF.

This clone appeared once. The rearrangement links TRBV19 to TRBJ2-3; D not certain. The CDR3 sequence is 17 residues long. V was trimmed by 7 bases and J by 1 base, leaving 21 bases between them. Germline loops: CDR1 LNHDA, CDR2 SQIVND (reference sequence). CDR3: CASTTTRLEAGTDTQYF. The CDR3 DNA sequence: TGTGCCAGTACCACGACGAGGCTGGAAGCTGGCACAGATACGCAGTATTTT.

The chain carries TRBV5-4 and TRBJ2-1; TRBD2 matches at 8 bases. After removal of 4 bases from V and 3 bases from J, the junction contained 6 bases not matched to a gene. Germline loops: CDR1 SGHNT, CDR2 YYREEE (reference sequence). The CDR3 consists of 15 residues. The CDR3 nucleotides are TGTGCCAGCAGCCACCGGACTAGCAGCTACAATGAGCAGTTCTTC. This translates into CASSHRTSSYNEQFF.

The CDR3 bases are TGTGCCAGCTCACCAAGGACAGCGCAGAACACTGAAGCTTTCTTT. Its protein is CASSPRTAQNTEAFF. The gene calls are TRBV18 and TRBJ1-1; D might be TRBD1 (6 bases). The length of the CDR3 is 15 residues. V lost 2 bases to trimming and J lost 1 base, with 11 bases between them. Germline CDR1 and CDR2: KGHSH and LQKENI. Together with reference TRBV18 and TRBJ1-1, the CDR3 gives the full variable domain: NAGVMQNPRHLVRRRGQEARLRCSPMKGHSHVYWYRQLPEEGLKFMVYLQKENIIDESGMPKERFSAEFPKEGPSILRIQQVVRGDSAAYFCASSPRTAQNTEAFFGQGTRLTVV.

The CDR3 is CASTLTGSGTYEQYF. Here the CDR3 DNA reads TGTGCCAGCACCCTAACTGGGAGCGGGACCTACGAGCAGTACTTC. This chain connects TRBV7-2 to TRBJ2-7; 7 positions match TRBD2. The CDR3 spans 15 residues. The V gene end was trimmed by 7 bases and the J gene end by 2 bases; junction bases not matched to a gene: 11. Germline CDR1 and CDR2: SGHTA and FQGNSA.

This clone has just one count. The chain recombines TRBV3-1 (or the pseudogene TRBV3-2) with TRBJ2-7; 12 bases are shared with TRBD1. After removal of 3 bases from V and 7 bases from J, the junction contained 7 bases not matched to a gene. The germline gives CDR1 LGHDT, CDR2 YNNKEL (reference sequence). The length of the CDR3 is 15 residues. The CDR3 DNA sequence: TGTGCCAGCAGCCAGCCGGGACAGGGGGCGTGGGAGCAGTACTTC. Translated: CASSQPGQGAWEQYF.

J is TRBJ2-7 and V is TRBV27; the D gene is possibly TRBD2 (7 bases). Looked up from germline, CDR1 is MNHEY and CDR2 is SMNVEV (reference sequence). CDR3 size: 16 residues. V was cut by 6 bases and J by 4 bases, with 22 bases left in between. In nucleotides, the CDR3 is TGTGCCAGCAGCCCTAGTACAGGGAGGGTTCGGTACGAGCAGTACTTC. Translating it yields CASSPSTGRVRYEQYF.

In this sample, this clone turned up once. This chain uses TRBV10-3 with TRBJ1-2, with D maybe TRBD1 (6 bases). The length of the CDR3 is 13 residues. V was pared by 0 bases and J by 4 bases, with 6 bases between. Per germline, CDR1 ENHRY and CDR2 SYGVKD. This chain's CDR3 is CAISESGGYGYTF. As DNA, the CDR3 is TGTGCCATCAGTGAGTCAGGGGGCTATGGCTACACCTTC.

The chain recombines TRBV5-4 with TRBJ1-4; D might be TRBD1 (5 bases). This CDR3 has 13 residues. Germline loops: CDR1 SGHNT, CDR2 YYREEE (reference sequence). The germline V and J ends were trimmed by 4 bases and 7 bases, with 11 bases remaining between them. CDR3 DNA: TGTGCCAGCAGCCCCGGGGGGGGTGAAAAACTGTTTTTT. Its protein is CASSPGGGEKLFF.

The V and J genes are TRBV5-1 and TRBJ1-2; D is uncertain. The ends were cut back, 3 bases at V and 1 base at J, with 19 bases in the middle. CDR1 and CDR2 from the germline V gene are SGHRS and YFSETQ. The CDR3 extends over 17 amino acids. CDR3 loop: CASSSTARDTFNYGYTF. Here the CDR3 DNA reads TGCGCCAGCAGCTCGACGGCGCGAGACACTTTTAACTATGGCTACACCTTC.

This chain links TRBV6-4 with TRBJ2-1; TRBD2 agrees at 10 bases. The CDR3 length is 15 residues. From germline, CDR1 is MRHNA and CDR2 SNTAGT. V dropped 6 bases and J dropped 8; count of bases not matched to a gene: 10. CDR3 amino acids: CASRLGTSEVYEQFF. The CDR3, as DNA: TGTGCCAGCAGGCTCGGGACTAGCGAGGTCTATGAGCAGTTCTTC.

The chain uses TRBV13 and TRBJ2-1; 8 bases align to TRBD2. V was pared by 4 bases and J by 3 bases, with 8 bases of the junction left unmatched. The CDR3 consists of 16 residues. CDR1 and CDR2 from the germline V gene are PRHDT and FYEKMQ (reference sequence). CDR3 sequence (DNA): TGTGCCAGCAGCTCACCCTCGGGACTAGTCTACAATGAGCAGTTCTTC. The encoded protein is CASSSPSGLVYNEQFF.

The chain is built from TRBV30 and TRBJ2-3; D is perhaps TRBD2 (6 bases). Germline CDR1 is GTSNPN and CDR2 is SVGIG (reference sequence). Trimming cost V 0 bases and J 1 base, with 11 bases left between them. The CDR3 is made up of 15 amino acids. CDR3 bases: TGTGCCTGGAGTGTAGATAGGGAGGGCACAGATACGCAGTATTTT. Its protein product is CAWSVDREGTDTQYF.

The V gene is TRBV27, the J gene TRBJ2-3; no clear D gene. The CDR3 consists of 13 residues. Germline V gene sequence: CDR1 MNHEY, CDR2 SMNVEV (reference sequence). Trimming removed 0 bases from V and 4 bases from J, with 5 bases in between. As DNA, the CDR3 is TGTGCCAGCAGTTTATCAGCGCCAGATACGCAGTATTTT. Translated, it gives CASSLSAPDTQYF.

This rearrangement joins TRBV5-8 to TRBJ2-1, with TRBD2 matching over 8 bases. The junction had 9 bases not matched to a gene; V was cut back by 4 bases and J by 6 bases. The V gene's germline CDR1 is SGHTS and CDR2 YDEGEE. CDR3 length: 15 amino acids. The DNA of the CDR3 is TGTGCCAGCAGCGGGGGAACTAGCGGAGGCAATGAGCAGTTCTTC. Protein: CASSGGTSGGNEQFF.

The chain combines TRBV7-9 with TRBJ2-5, with 8 bases that match TRBD1. The CDR3 totals 14 residues. CDR1 and CDR2 (germline): SEHNR, FQNEAQ (reference sequence). The V segment lost 3 bases and the J segment 6 bases; nucleotides outside the gene matches: 6. The CDR3 reads CASSFGQGAKTQYF. The CDR3 DNA sequence: TGTGCCAGCAGCTTTGGGCAGGGGGCGAAGACCCAGTACTTC. The whole variable domain, remainder taken from reference TRBV7-9 and TRBJ2-5, is DTGVSQNPRHKITKRGQNVTFRCDPISEHNRLYWYRQTLGQGPEFLTYFQNEAQLEKSRLLSDRFSAERPKGSFSTLEIQRTEQGDSAMYLCASSFGQGAKTQYFGPGTRLLVL.

This clone was seen once. The chain uses TRBV6-5 and TRBJ2-2, with a weak D call TRBD2 (6 bases). V was trimmed by 7 bases and J by 1 base, leaving 10 bases between them. This CDR3 contains 14 residues. Per the germline V gene, CDR1 is MNHEY and CDR2 is SVGAGI. Here the CDR3 DNA reads TGTGCCAGCATGGCGGGACTGAACACCGGGGAGCTGTTTTTT. Protein product: CASMAGLNTGELFF.

The chain links TRBV11-2 to TRBJ2-7; D may be TRBD2 (6 bases). Per germline, CDR1 SGHAT and CDR2 FQNNGV. This CDR3 region has 15 residues. V was shortened by 7 bases and J by 4 bases, with 20 bases between the two germline ends. The CDR3: CASTPGEPSLYEQYF. The CDR3 nucleotides are TGTGCCAGCACCCCGGGGGAGCCGTCCCTTTACGAGCAGTACTTC.

This rearrangement joins TRBV5-1 to TRBJ2-1; TRBD2 might be the D (7 bases). With 0 bases removed from V and 2 bases from J, the gap between germline ends came to 18 bases. Germline V gene data show CDR1 as SGHRS and CDR2 as YFSETQ. CDR3 length equals 18 residues. The CDR3 region has the DNA TGCGCCAGCAGCTTGGCCGGTATTGAGGGGGGGCCCTACAATGAGCAGTTCTTC. It translates to CASSLAGIEGGPYNEQFF.

V is TRBV6-5 and J is TRBJ1-3, with D uncertain. Germline V CDR1 and CDR2: MNHEY, SVGAGI. Trimming pared 6 bases from V and 0 bases from J, leaving 9 bases between. This CDR3 comprises 14 residues. The CDR3 DNA sequence: TGTGCCAGCAGAGACACGGCCTCTGGAAACACCATATATTTT. Translated: CASRDTASGNTIYF.

The chain uses TRBV3-1 (or the pseudogene TRBV3-2) and TRBJ2-3; TRBD2 aligns across 15 bases. V shed 4 bases and J 0 bases; nucleotides not matched to a gene: 5. The CDR3 has 18 residues. CDR1 and CDR2 (germline): LGHDT, YNNKEL (reference sequence). CDR3 protein: CASSPGLAGGPSTDTQYF. The DNA of the CDR3 is TGTGCCAGCAGCCCGGGACTAGCGGGAGGCCCCAGCACAGATACGCAGTATTTT.